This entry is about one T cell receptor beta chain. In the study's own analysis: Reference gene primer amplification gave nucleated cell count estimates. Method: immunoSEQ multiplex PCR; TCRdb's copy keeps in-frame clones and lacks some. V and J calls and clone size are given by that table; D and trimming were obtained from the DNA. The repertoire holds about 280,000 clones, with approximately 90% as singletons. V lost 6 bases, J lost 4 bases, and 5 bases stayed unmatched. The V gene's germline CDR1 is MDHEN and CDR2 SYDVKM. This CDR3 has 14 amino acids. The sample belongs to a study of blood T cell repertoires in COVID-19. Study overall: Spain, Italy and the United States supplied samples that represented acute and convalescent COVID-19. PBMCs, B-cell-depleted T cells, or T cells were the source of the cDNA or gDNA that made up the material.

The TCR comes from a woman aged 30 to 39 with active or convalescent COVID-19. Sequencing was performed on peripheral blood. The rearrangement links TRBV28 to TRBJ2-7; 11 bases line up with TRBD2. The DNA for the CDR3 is TGTGCCAGCAGGCCCGGGACTAGCGGTTACGAGCAGTACTTC. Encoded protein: CASRPGTSGYEQYF.